Below, 24 T cell receptor beta chains from the same sample are listed, as sequenced in a study of cytomegalovirus exposure and HLA in healthy donors (dated by TCRdb to about 2017). The library came from the immunoSEQ multiplex PCR assay. A mixture of 60 forward primers for TCR Vbeta segments and 13 reverse primers for TCR Jbeta segments was used in the multiplex PCR. TCRdb limited this immuneACCESS table to in-frame rearrangements with V and J called. A share of clones is missing; checked studies link under half to unresolved V genes, and the rest is unexplained. Here the sample has 130,000 or so clones; roughly four fifths occur a single time. The ten top clones hold approximately 6.5% of the sample. What was sequenced was PBMCs. These receptors were obtained from a woman aged 40 to 50 in good health and CMV-seronegative.

The chain couples TRBV7-2 to TRBJ2-2; 10 bases agree with TRBD1. CDR3 length: 14 residues. V lost 6 bases, J lost 7 bases, and 5 bases stayed unmatched. Germline CDR1 reads SGHTA; CDR2 reads FQGNSA. As DNA, the CDR3 is TGTGCCAGCAGTTGGACAGGGGGAGGCGGGGAGCTGTTTTTT. This codes for CASSWTGGGGELFF.

This chain joins TRBV28 and TRBJ2-1, with D possibly being TRBD1 (6 bases). Germline CDR1 reads MDHEN; CDR2 reads SYDVKM. Trimming stripped 7 bases from V and 7 bases from J, with 17 bases between. This CDR3 region has 14 residues. CDR3 nucleotide sequence: TGTGCCAGCACCACGGGTGGGACATTGAATGAGCAGTTCTTC. Encoded protein: CASTTGGTLNEQFF.

This chain joins TRBV11-3 and TRBJ2-1, with unresolved D. CDR3 length: 16 residues. Trimming removed 1 base from V and 0 bases from J, with 10 bases in between. Germline assignment: CDR1 SGHNT and CDR2 YENEEA. The CDR3 is CASSLGGLSSYNEQFF. CDR3 nucleotides: TGTGCCAGCAGCTTAGGAGGTCTCAGCTCCTACAATGAGCAGTTCTTC. The whole variable domain, remainder taken from reference TRBV11-3 and TRBJ2-1, is EAGVVQSPRYKIIEKKQPVAFWCNPISGHNTLYWYLQNLGQGPELLIRYENEEAVDDSQLPKDRFSAERLKGVDSTLKIQPAELGDSAVYLCASSLGGLSSYNEQFFGPGTRLTVL.

The gene calls are TRBV9 and TRBJ2-5; weak D call: TRBD1 (6 bases). This CDR3 has 20 residues. Trimming cost V 0 bases and J 1 base, with 25 bases left between them. Germline V gives CDR1 SGDLS, CDR2 YYNGEE. CDR3 protein: CASSVAGTADRRLGQETQYF. CDR3 in DNA: TGTGCCAGCAGCGTAGCTGGAACAGCCGACAGGAGGTTAGGCCAAGAGACCCAGTACTTC.

V and J are TRBV6-4 and TRBJ2-7; 7 nucleotides match TRBD2. Germline CDR1 and CDR2: MRHNA and SNTAGT. V was pared by 0 bases and J by 2 bases, with 7 bases of the junction left unmatched. This CDR3 is built from 16 residues. CDR3: CASSDSGLTDPYEQYF. The CDR3 nucleotides are TGTGCCAGCAGTGACTCGGGACTAACGGACCCCTACGAGCAGTACTTC.

The rearrangement uses TRBV7-2 and TRBJ2-2; maybe TRBD2 (5 bases). The CDR3 extends over 16 amino acids. Trimming removed 1 base at V and 5 bases at J, with 14 bases between. The germline gives CDR1 SGHTA, CDR2 FQGNSA. CDR3: CASSLDVARLTGELFF. DNA for the CDR3: TGTGCCAGCAGCTTAGACGTAGCGAGACTTACCGGGGAGCTGTTTTTT.

The chain is built from TRBV28 and TRBJ2-7; D is uncertain. CDR1 is MDHEN and CDR2 is SYDVKM in the germline V gene. This CDR3 contains 13 residues. V shed 3 bases and J shed 2 bases, with 8 bases lying between them. The CDR3 sequence: CASSFSDTYEQYF. The CDR3, as DNA: TGTGCCAGCAGTTTTTCAGACACCTACGAGCAGTACTTC.

The chain joins TRBV6-5 to TRBJ2-7; 11 bases are shared with TRBD2. Germline values: CDR1 MNHEY, CDR2 SVGAGI. The CDR3 totals 15 residues. After removal of 5 bases from V and 0 bases from J, the junction contained 3 bases not matched to a gene. As DNA, the CDR3 is TGTGCCAGCAGTCCGGGACTAGCGGACTCCTACGAGCAGTACTTC. It yields the protein CASSPGLADSYEQYF.

V is TRBV10-3 and J is TRBJ2-2; D may be TRBD2 (6 bases). Germline V lookup: CDR1 ENHRY, CDR2 SYGVKD. This CDR3 has 12 residues. Trimming cost V 8 bases and J 8 bases, with 12 bases left between them. CDR3 coding DNA: TGTGCCATCCCGGGAGCTGGTGGGGAGCTGTTTTTT. It translates to CAIPGAGGELFF.

On this clone itself: Different DNA sequences within this sample yield the same CDR3. The rearrangement joins TRBV7-2 to TRBJ2-5; D unclear. Germline lookup yields CDR1 SGHTA and CDR2 FQGNSA. CDR3 size: 12 residues. The V and J ends lost 4 bases and 0 bases respectively, with 3 bases between them. CDR3 region: CASSSYQETQYF. Written as DNA, the CDR3 is TGTGCCAGCAGCTCGTACCAAGAGACCCAGTACTTC.

This clone was counted only a few times. V and J are TRBV28 and TRBJ1-2; D is unresolved. Trimming took 4 bases from V and 8 from J, leaving 14 bases between them. The CDR3 has 13 residues. CDR1 is MDHEN, CDR2 SYDVKM, per germline. CDR3 in DNA: TGTGCCAGCAGTTACGAGGGCCGGCGGGGCTACACCTTC. Its translation: CASSYEGRRGYTF.

V and J are TRBV5-1 and TRBJ2-7, with 7 bases identical to TRBD1. After removal of 1 base from V and 3 bases from J, the junction contained 4 bases not matched to a gene. CDR3 length equals 14 residues. CDR1 and CDR2 from the germline V gene are SGHRS and YFSETQ. The DNA of the CDR3 is TGCGCCAGCAGCTTGACCGGACAGGTCTACGAGCAGTACTTC. Residues: CASSLTGQVYEQYF.

This chain joins TRBV5-1 and TRBJ2-7; tentative D call: TRBD2 (6 bases). The CDR3 sequence is 17 residues long. Germline values: CDR1 SGHRS, CDR2 YFSETQ. Trimming cost V 1 base and J 1 base, with 18 bases left between them. The DNA for the CDR3 is TGCGCCAGCAGCTTGTCGCACGGGAGCCCGGGGTCCTACGAGCAGTACTTC. It specifies CASSLSHGSPGSYEQYF.

This clone was counted only a few times. The V gene is TRBV7-2, the J gene TRBJ2-3, with D maybe TRBD2 (6 bases). V gave up 3 bases and J gave up 2 bases, with 9 bases separating them. CDR1 is SGHTA and CDR2 is FQGNSA in the germline V gene. This CDR3 has 14 amino acids. The CDR3 region has the DNA TGTGCCAGCAGCTTTGCTAGCGCCACAGATACGCAGTATTTT. Residues: CASSFASATDTQYF. Full variable domain (outside the CDR3, taken from reference TRBV7-2 and TRBJ2-3): GAGVSQSPSNKVTEKGKDVELRCDPISGHTALYWYRQSLGQGLEFLIYFQGNSAPDKSGLPSDRFSAERTGGSVSTLTIQRTQQEDSAVYLCASSFASATDTQYFGPGTRLTVL.

This clone was seen a single time. This chain joins TRBV19 and TRBJ2-2; D ambiguous. The CDR3 has 15 amino acids. The V and J ends lost 0 bases and 8 bases respectively, with 13 bases between them. The germline gives CDR1 LNHDA, CDR2 SQIVND (reference sequence). The CDR3 DNA sequence: TGTGCCAGTAGTATAGATGTCGGTGTGAGAGGGGAGCTGTTTTTT. It encodes CASSIDVGVRGELFF.

The V call is TRBV10-1, the J call TRBJ2-2; the D gene is possibly TRBD2 (6 bases). The ends were cut back, 4 bases at V and 7 bases at J, with 10 bases in the middle. This CDR3 has 13 residues. In germline, CDR1 is WNHNN, CDR2 SYGVQD (reference sequence). The CDR3 reads CASSAEGFGELFF. In DNA form, the CDR3 reads TGCGCCAGCAGTGCGGAGGGGTTCGGGGAGCTGTTTTTT.

The V call is TRBV5-4, the J call TRBJ2-7; TRBD2 matches at 9 bases. This CDR3 has 16 residues. V was pared by 5 bases and J by 0 bases, with 9 bases of the junction left unmatched. Germline CDR1 SGHNT, CDR2 YYREEE (reference sequence). CDR3 sequence reads: CASRPYSGSRSYEQYF. CDR3 nucleotide sequence: TGTGCCAGCAGACCATATAGCGGGAGTCGCTCCTACGAGCAGTACTTC.

The rearrangement joins TRBV11-2 to TRBJ2-7; 9 bases are shared with TRBD1. This CDR3 is 16 amino acids long. V shed 5 bases, J shed 1 base, and the junction held 9 bases outside the gene matches. Germline values: CDR1 SGHAT, CDR2 FQNNGV. CDR3 amino acids: CASSRLGTGTSYEQYF. In DNA, the CDR3 is TGTGCCAGCAGCCGTCTAGGGACAGGGACTTCCTACGAGCAGTACTTC.

The chain joins TRBV4-1 to TRBJ1-2; 7 bases align to TRBD1. The V gene's germline CDR1 is MGHRA and CDR2 YSYEKL. Trimming removed 2 bases from V and 7 bases from J; junction bases left unmatched: 10. The CDR3 spans 15 residues. The CDR3 region is CASSQSRGRNPGYTF. The CDR3 nucleotides read TGCGCCAGCAGCCAATCGAGGGGGCGTAACCCTGGCTACACCTTC.

This sequence joins TRBV28 and TRBJ1-2; D is possibly TRBD1 (5 bases). V was clipped by 6 bases and J by 3 bases, with 20 bases between them. The CDR3 runs to 16 residues. CDR1 and CDR2 from the germline V gene are MDHEN and SYDVKM. Here the CDR3 reads CASSTGQGRYDYGYTF. CDR3 DNA: TGTGCCAGCAGCACCGGGCAGGGTAGATACGACTATGGCTACACCTTC.

The chain combines TRBV9 with TRBJ2-1; D may be TRBD2 (5 bases). CDR1 is SGDLS and CDR2 is YYNGEE in the germline V gene. The CDR3 runs 13 residues. The V and J ends lost 2 bases and 6 bases respectively, with 9 bases between them. CDR3 sequence reads: CASSVSTSNEQFF. CDR3 nucleotide sequence: TGTGCCAGCAGCGTCTCAACTAGCAATGAGCAGTTCTTC.

The rearrangement joins TRBV27 to TRBJ2-7, with 7 bases matching TRBD2. The CDR3 contains 16 residues. With V trimmed by 6 bases and J by 4 bases, 15 bases remained unmatched. Germline lookup yields CDR1 MNHEY and CDR2 SMNVEV (reference sequence). DNA of the CDR3: TGTGCCAGCAGCCCTTCCTTCGGACGGGAGGTATACGAGCAGTACTTC. As protein: CASSPSFGREVYEQYF.

The V call is TRBV29-1, the J call TRBJ1-1; 8 bases are shared with TRBD1. V gave up 4 bases and J gave up 3 bases; unmatched junction bases: 10. Germline lookup yields CDR1 SQVTM and CDR2 ANQGSEA. The CDR3 runs to 15 residues. CDR3 in amino acids: CSVGFRTGSDTEAFF. The CDR3 DNA reads TGCAGCGTTGGTTTCAGGACAGGGTCGGACACTGAAGCTTTCTTT.

V is TRBV5-1 and J is TRBJ2-1; 9 bases agree with TRBD2. The ends lost 1 base at V and 7 bases at J; junction bases unmatched: 3. The CDR3 extends over 14 amino acids. Germline V lookup: CDR1 SGHRS, CDR2 YFSETQ. The CDR3 coding sequence is TGCGCCAGCAGCTTGCCCGGACTAGCGAATGAGCAGTTCTTC. Protein product: CASSLPGLANEQFF.